The next 27 T cell receptor beta chains were all read from a single sample in a study of cytomegalovirus exposure and HLA in healthy donors. Both 60 Vbeta primers and 13 Jbeta primers went into the PCR. Produced via immunoSEQ multiplex PCR; TCRdb's table is partial and in-frame only. Its listing shows 150,000 to 200,000 clones. Sequencing was performed on PBMCs. The origin of the receptors is a woman in her late teens or twenties in good health and CMV-seropositive.

This chain joins TRBV5-6 and TRBJ2-1; 11 bases agree with TRBD1. Germline V gene lookup returns CDR1 SGHDT and CDR2 YYEEEE. The CDR3 covers 13 residues. Trimming cost V 5 bases and J 6 bases; bases outside gene matches: 1. The CDR3 sequence is CASRGTGGNEQFF. In nucleotides, the CDR3 is TGTGCCAGCAGGGGGACAGGGGGCAATGAGCAGTTCTTC.

The chain is built from TRBV18 and TRBJ2-3; a possible D gene is TRBD1 (6 bases). The CDR3 sequence is 16 residues long. Trimming took 3 bases from V and 2 from J, leaving 15 bases between them. Germline V gives CDR1 KGHSH, CDR2 LQKENI. The CDR3 is CASSPGSGVSTDTQYF. CDR3 coding DNA: TGTGCCAGCTCACCGGGATCAGGGGTTTCCACAGATACGCAGTATTTT.

The V and J genes are TRBV7-6 and TRBJ2-7; 7 nucleotides match TRBD1. Germline CDR1 and CDR2: SGHVS and FNYEAQ. This CDR3 has 14 residues. The V gene end was trimmed by 5 bases and the J gene end by 2 bases; junction bases not matched to a gene: 6. As DNA, the CDR3 is TGTGCCAGCAGCGTTACAGGGGAGACCTACGAGCAGTACTTC. Amino acid sequence: CASSVTGETYEQYF. Full variable domain (outside the CDR3, taken from reference TRBV7-6 and TRBJ2-7): GAGVSQSPRYKVTKRGQDVALRCDPISGHVSLYWYRQALGQGPEFLTYFNYEAQQDKSGLPNDRFSAERPEGSISTLTIQRTEQRDSAMYRCASSVTGETYEQYFGPGTRLTVT.

This sequence joins TRBV5-1 and TRBJ2-5; 10 bases fit TRBD2. Germline CDR1 reads SGHRS; CDR2 reads YFSETQ. V lost 0 bases, J lost 5 bases, and 7 bases stayed unmatched. The CDR3 consists of 16 residues. The CDR3: CASSLGAGLALETQYF. The CDR3 region has the DNA TGCGCCAGCAGCTTGGGTGCGGGACTAGCGTTGGAGACCCAGTACTTC.

The chain combines TRBV6-5 with TRBJ1-2; 9 bases are a match to TRBD1. The junction had 3 bases not matched to a gene; V was cut back by 6 bases and J by 4 bases. Per the germline V gene, CDR1 is MNHEY and CDR2 is SVGAGI. CDR3 length: 13 amino acids. CDR3 DNA: TGTGCCAGCAGATCGACAGGGGGCTATGGCTACACCTTC. Translating it yields CASRSTGGYGYTF.

CDR3 sequence: CASSEGGRPNSPLHF. CDR3 bases: TGTGCCAGCAGTGAAGGGGGGAGGCCTAATTCACCCCTCCACTTT. V usage is TRBV6-1 and J usage is TRBJ1-6; TRBD1 is a possible D gene (5 bases). The V and J ends lost 1 base and 6 bases respectively, with 10 bases between them. The germline V gene has CDR1 MNHNS and CDR2 SASEGT. CDR3 length equals 15 residues.

This chain uses TRBV2 with TRBJ1-1; a weak D match, TRBD1 (5 bases). The CDR3 spans 13 residues. With 8 bases removed from V and 0 bases from J, the gap between germline ends came to 10 bases. From germline, CDR1 is SNHLY and CDR2 FYNNEI. CDR3 protein: CASWRGLNTEAFF. CDR3 nucleotide sequence: TGTGCCAGCTGGCGGGGGTTGAACACTGAAGCTTTCTTT.

This chain links TRBV7-2 with TRBJ2-3, with TRBD2 matching over 16 bases. CDR3 length equals 17 residues. Looked up from germline, CDR1 is SGHTA and CDR2 is FQGNSA. J gave up 5 bases and V 5 bases, and 7 bases lay outside the gene matches. The CDR3 DNA reads TGTGCCAGCAGCCAGGGACTAGCGGGGGGGCCCTTAGATACGCAGTATTTT. Its protein is CASSQGLAGGPLDTQYF.

The chain carries TRBV5-1 and TRBJ2-1, with unresolved D. Germline CDR1 is SGHRS and CDR2 is YFSETQ. Between the trimmed V and J ends, which lost 0 bases and 9 bases, there was a span of 10 bases. This CDR3 region has 13 residues. CDR3 protein: CASSLVPEAEQFF. In DNA, the CDR3 is TGCGCCAGCAGCTTGGTCCCTGAGGCTGAGCAGTTCTTC. The full variable domain, in which reference TRBV5-1 and TRBJ2-1 provide the parts outside the CDR3, is KAGVTQTPRYLIKTRGQQVTLSCSPISGHRSVSWYQQTPGQGLQFLFEYFSETQRNKGNFPGRFSGRQFSNSRSEMNVSTLELGDSALYLCASSLVPEAEQFFGPGTRLTVL.

The CDR3, as DNA: TGCGCCAGCAGCCAGTCAGCTAACTATGGCTACACCTTC. This sequence encodes CASSQSANYGYTF. The V and J genes are TRBV4-3 and TRBJ1-2; D not resolved. Germline V CDR1 and CDR2: LGHNA, YSLEER. CDR3 size: 13 residues. With 3 bases removed from V and 0 bases from J, the gap between germline ends came to 5 bases.

The chain links TRBV7-8 to TRBJ2-7, with 8 bases lining up with TRBD1. Germline V gene sequence: CDR1 SGHVS, CDR2 FQNEAQ. This CDR3 has 14 residues. The V segment lost 2 bases and the J segment 2 bases; nucleotides outside the gene matches: 2. Here the CDR3 reads CASSLQGAAYEQYF. CDR3 nucleotide sequence: TGTGCCAGCAGCTTACAGGGGGCTGCCTACGAGCAGTACTTC.

The V call is TRBV5-6, the J call TRBJ1-5; 10 nucleotides align to TRBD1. CDR3 length: 12 residues. V trimming: 10 bases; J trimming: 5 bases; junction bases outside the gene matches: 3. The germline V gene encodes CDR1 SGHDT and CDR2 YYEEEE. CDR3 DNA: TGTGCCGGACAGGGGGGGTATCAGCCCCAGCATTTT. This encodes CAGQGGYQPQHF.

The genes are TRBV19 and TRBJ2-5; 11 bases are shared with TRBD2. This CDR3 contains 16 residues. J was trimmed by 5 bases and V by 5 bases; bases with no gene match: 10. Germline CDR1 reads LNHDA; CDR2 reads SQIVND (reference sequence). The DNA of the CDR3 is TGTGCCAGTAGTCCGCGTAGCGGGGGGGCCTCGGAGACCCAGTACTTC. Translated, it gives CASSPRSGGASETQYF.

The chain recombines TRBV7-9 with TRBJ2-5; TRBD2 might be the D (5 bases). CDR1 is SEHNR, CDR2 FQNEAQ, per germline (reference sequence). Trimming cost V 3 bases and J 4 bases, with 12 bases left between them. The CDR3 is made up of 14 amino acids. CDR3 residues: CASSFPGFLETQYF. The CDR3 region has the DNA TGTGCCAGCAGCTTCCCGGGATTCTTAGAGACCCAGTACTTC.

The CDR3 region is CASSPTGEGDTDTQYF. In DNA form, the CDR3 reads TGTGCCAGCAGCCCGACAGGGGAGGGAGACACAGATACGCAGTATTTT. J is TRBJ2-3 and V is TRBV5-6; tentative D call: TRBD1 (8 bases). CDR1 is SGHDT and CDR2 is YYEEEE in the germline V gene. The CDR3 has 16 amino acids. V lost 4 bases and J 2 bases, leaving 17 bases between the germline ends.

V gene TRBV2 combines with J gene TRBJ1-2, with D perhaps matching TRBD1 (5 bases). This CDR3 region has 15 residues. Trimming left V 6 bases short and J 5 bases short, with 19 bases between. CDR1 is SNHLY and CDR2 is FYNNEI in the germline V gene. In DNA, the CDR3 is TGTGCCAGCAGCACTATAAGGGGTTCTCTGTATGGCTACACCTTC. Encoded protein: CASSTIRGSLYGYTF.

The V and J genes are TRBV15 and TRBJ1-1; no clear D. Germline V lookup: CDR1 LNHNV, CDR2 YYDKDF (reference sequence). V was pared by 5 bases and J by 0 bases, with 10 bases between. The CDR3 is 14 residues long. The DNA of the CDR3 is TGTGCCACCAGCCAGGCAGCCATGAACACTGAAGCTTTCTTT. The encoded protein is CATSQAAMNTEAFF. The full variable domain, with the rest looked up from reference TRBV15 and TRBJ1-1, is DAMVIQNPRYQVTQFGKPVTLSCSQTLNHNVMYWYQQKSSQAPKLLFHYYDKDFNNEADTPDNFQSRRPNTSFCFLDIRSPGLGDTAMYLCATSQAAMNTEAFFGQGTRLTVV.

The rearrangement uses TRBV11-2 and TRBJ2-1; TRBD2 agrees at 8 bases. With 6 bases clipped from V and 7 bases from J, the junction kept 11 bases outside the gene matches. Germline loops: CDR1 SGHAT, CDR2 FQNNGV. This CDR3 contains 15 residues. CDR3 sequence: CASRSSGTRLNEQFF. Here the CDR3 DNA reads TGTGCCAGCAGATCCTCCGGGACTAGACTTAATGAGCAGTTCTTC.

The V gene is TRBV5-1, the J gene TRBJ1-1; D is unclear. Trimming removed 4 bases at V and 2 bases at J, with 9 bases between. CDR1 and CDR2 from the germline V gene are SGHRS and YFSETQ. The CDR3 has 13 amino acids. CDR3 sequence: CASSPGGNTEAFF. The CDR3 DNA reads TGCGCCAGCAGCCCGGGTGGAAACACTGAAGCTTTCTTT.

This CDR3 reads CSAWTGGVYGYTF. CDR3 bases: TGCAGCGCTTGGACAGGGGGCGTCTATGGCTACACCTTC. The chain couples TRBV29-1 to TRBJ1-2; 11 bases line up with TRBD1. The length of the CDR3 is 13 residues. Losses at the gene ends were 7 bases for V and 4 bases for J; bases not matched to a gene: 5. Germline values: CDR1 SQVTM, CDR2 ANQGSEA.

Comments on this clone: A read error is likely, as this CDR3 ends without the conserved phenylalanine or tryptophan. This chain links TRBV30 with TRBJ1-1; a weak D match, TRBD1 (6 bases). This CDR3 has 12 residues. The germline CDR1 and CDR2 sequences are GTSNPN and SVGIG (reference sequence). Deletions cut 1 base from V and 10 bases from J, with 13 bases between. This CDR3 is CAWSGQGGAAFL. The CDR3 coding sequence is TGTGCCTGGAGTGGGCAAGGGGGGGCAGCTTTCCTT.

This rearrangement joins TRBV11-3 to TRBJ1-1; possible D gene TRBD1, 6 bases. Germline V gene lookup returns CDR1 SGHNT and CDR2 YENEEA. This CDR3 has 13 amino acids. The V and J ends lost 5 bases and 6 bases respectively, with 13 bases between them. For the CDR3, the DNA is TGTGCCAGCAGCGTGGGGGCGGTCGCTGAAGCTTTCTTT. Residues: CASSVGAVAEAFF.

The genes are TRBV7-9 and TRBJ2-5, with 11 bases aligning to TRBD2. V dropped 5 bases and J dropped 2; count of bases not matched to a gene: 7. Germline V gene lookup returns CDR1 SEHNR and CDR2 FQNEAQ (reference sequence). This CDR3 spans 16 amino acids. CDR3 DNA: TGTGCCAGCAGCCAAGGCAGACTAGCGGGGCAAGAGACCCAGTACTTC. Protein sequence: CASSQGRLAGQETQYF.

Here the CDR3 reads CASSLARRTNTGELFF. DNA of the CDR3: TGCGCCAGCAGCTTGGCGAGGCGTACGAACACCGGGGAGCTGTTTTTT. This chain uses TRBV5-1 with TRBJ2-2; D is undetermined. The CDR3 is 16 amino acids. V was clipped by 0 bases and J by 0 bases, with 9 bases between them. Germline V gene data show CDR1 as SGHRS and CDR2 as YFSETQ.

This chain connects TRBV18 to TRBJ2-5; D perhaps matches TRBD2 (5 bases). There are 11 residues in the CDR3. V gave up 10 bases and J gave up 2 bases, with 8 bases separating them. Germline V lookup: CDR1 KGHSH, CDR2 LQKENI. The CDR3 sequence: CATGVQETQYF. DNA for the CDR3: TGTGCCACCGGGGTACAAGAGACCCAGTACTTC.

The rearrangement uses TRBV6-6 and TRBJ1-2; 10 bases line up with TRBD1. Germline values: CDR1 MNHNY, CDR2 SVGAGI (reference sequence). The CDR3 extends over 14 amino acids. V trimming: 6 bases; J trimming: 1 base; junction bases outside the gene matches: 2. CDR3 nucleotide sequence: TGTGCCAGCAGCGGGACAGGGGATAACTATGGCTACACCTTC. Amino acids: CASSGTGDNYGYTF.

The chain employs TRBV7-2 and TRBJ1-5; no clear D. This CDR3 is 12 amino acids long. The germline gives CDR1 SGHTA, CDR2 FQGNSA. Deletions cut 4 bases from V and 9 bases from J, with 10 bases between. This CDR3 reads CASSSSQMPQHF. CDR3 DNA sequence: TGTGCCAGCAGCTCCTCCCAGATGCCCCAGCATTTT.